The text below deals with one T cell receptor (beta chain). The data are from a study of blood T cell repertoires in COVID-19. Germline CDR1 and CDR2: MNHEY and SMNVEV (reference sequence). CDR3 length: 16 amino acids. V lost 6 bases, J lost 5 bases, and 7 bases stayed unmatched. Profiling relied on immunoSEQ multiplex PCR, and the TCRdb table lists in-frame clones only, not all of them. The repertoire consists of 200,000 to 250,000 clones, with roughly 85% occurring once and the leading ten covering 12%. This clonotype was obtained from a woman under 30 who had recovered from COVID-19. This sequence joins TRBV27 and TRBJ2-3; 14 bases fit TRBD2. Sequencing used peripheral blood. For the CDR3, the DNA is TGTGCCAGCAGCAGGGGACTAGCGGGGGTTGGAGATACGCAGTATTTT. The encoded protein is CASSRGLAGVGDTQYF.